Reported below is one TCR beta chain. The record originates from a study of blood T cell repertoires in COVID-19. Looking at the study overall: From the United States, Italy and Spain came samples of acute and convalescent COVID-19. PBMCs, B-cell-depleted T cells, or T cells were the source of the cDNA or gDNA that made up the material.

Generated by immunoSEQ multiplex PCR, the TCRdb table keeps only in-frame clones and is missing some. The table includes some 230,000 clones, roughly nine tenths detected once. Between the trimmed V and J ends, which lost 6 bases and 4 bases, there was a span of 12 bases. Germline CDR1 is SGHAT and CDR2 is FQNNGV. This CDR3 is built from 13 residues. This chain links TRBV11-2 with TRBJ1-1; no reliable D call. Specimen: PBMCs or T cells enriched from blood (not recorded which). The source of this sequence is a woman aged 18-29 years in a cohort exposed to, infected with or recovered from COVID-19 (not recorded which). CDR3 sequence reads: CASRRMGGTEAFF. In DNA, the CDR3 is TGTGCCAGCAGGAGAATGGGAGGCACTGAAGCTTTCTTT.